Below, 19 T cell receptor beta chains from the same sample are listed, as sequenced in a study of cytomegalovirus exposure and HLA in healthy donors. 60 Vbeta and 13 Jbeta primers were used in PCR. Sequencing used immunoSEQ multiplex PCR; TCRdb keeps in-frame clones, though not all of them. The sample shows over 150,000 clones, 80% to 90% of them seen only once. Sequencing used PBMCs. These receptors all come from a man between 25 and 39 years old in good health and CMV-seropositive.

This sequence joins TRBV27 and TRBJ2-2; D uncertain. The CDR3 runs to 15 residues. Germline V gives CDR1 MNHEY, CDR2 SMNVEV (reference sequence). Trimming took off 0 bases at V and 4 bases at J, with 9 bases between the two ends. CDR3 sequence reads: CASSLSVRGTGELFF. CDR3 DNA sequence: TGTGCCAGCAGTTTATCAGTCAGAGGCACCGGGGAGCTGTTTTTT.

J is TRBJ2-3 and V is TRBV7-6, with 7 bases fitting TRBD1. Germline lookup yields CDR1 SGHVS and CDR2 FNYEAQ. CDR3 size: 16 residues. J lost 2 bases, V lost 1 base, and 6 bases had no gene match. The CDR3 loop reads CASSLGSTGPTDTQYF. Here the CDR3 DNA reads TGTGCCAGCAGCTTAGGATCGACAGGGCCCACAGATACGCAGTATTTT.

The V call is TRBV7-2, the J call TRBJ1-2, with a weak D call TRBD1 (6 bases). Trimming stripped 5 bases from V and 7 bases from J, with 11 bases between. Germline CDR1 and CDR2: SGHTA and FQGNSA. CDR3 size: 12 residues. The chain's CDR3 is CASSLDSPGYTF. The CDR3 DNA reads TGTGCCAGCAGCCTGGACAGTCCTGGCTACACCTTC. Using reference TRBV7-2 and TRBJ1-2 for the parts outside the CDR3, the full variable domain is GAGVSQSPSNKVTEKGKDVELRCDPISGHTALYWYRQSLGQGLEFLIYFQGNSAPDKSGLPSDRFSAERTGGSVSTLTIQRTQQEDSAVYLCASSLDSPGYTFGSGTRLTVV.

This sequence joins TRBV2 and TRBJ2-7; D unclear. Looked up from germline, CDR1 is SNHLY and CDR2 is FYNNEI. The CDR3 sequence is 11 residues long. V was cut by 5 bases and J by 3 bases, with 5 bases left in between. DNA for the CDR3: TGTGCCAGCAGTCTTCACTACGAGCAGTACGTC. It yields the protein CASSLHYEQYV.

The gene calls are TRBV9 and TRBJ1-2, with D tentatively TRBD1 (6 bases). V gave up 4 bases and J gave up 6 bases, with 25 bases separating them. The V gene's germline CDR1 is SGDLS and CDR2 YYNGEE. This CDR3 is 17 amino acids long. The CDR3 DNA follows: TGTGCCAGCAGCCCATCGAGGACCAAGGGGGGGTGGGATGGCTACACCTTC. Its translation is CASSPSRTKGGWDGYTF.

The rearrangement uses TRBV6-5 and TRBJ1-3; tentative D call: TRBD1 (6 bases). Trimming cost V 4 bases and J 2 bases, with 12 bases left between them. CDR3 length: 15 amino acids. Germline V gene lookup returns CDR1 MNHEY and CDR2 SVGAGI. The CDR3 DNA sequence: TGTGCCAGCAGTTTAGAAGGGGGAACTGGAAACACCATATATTTT. Its protein is CASSLEGGTGNTIYF.

The chain employs TRBV27 and TRBJ2-1; possibly TRBD2 for D (5 bases). Between the trimmed V and J ends, which lost 5 bases and 0 bases, there was a span of 14 bases. CDR3 length equals 16 residues. CDR1 MNHEY and CDR2 SMNVEV come from the germline V gene (reference sequence). DNA of the CDR3: TGTGCCAGCAGTCCATACGCGGGTGGCTCCTACAATGAGCAGTTCTTC. It codes for CASSPYAGGSYNEQFF.

This chain uses TRBV4-3 with TRBJ1-5, with D perhaps TRBD1 (6 bases). V lost 3 bases, J lost 2 bases, and 20 bases lay in between. Germline CDR1 LGHNA, CDR2 YSLEER. The CDR3 has 18 amino acids. The CDR3 region has the DNA TGCGCCAGCAGCCACTCTCCTTGGGAACAGGGAGGCAATCAGCCCCAGCATTTT. Protein product: CASSHSPWEQGGNQPQHF.

This clone was seen only a few times. The chain has TRBV13 and TRBJ1-4; TRBD1 might be the D (5 bases). Germline V gives CDR1 PRHDT, CDR2 FYEKMQ (reference sequence). The CDR3 contains 14 residues. V was cut by 5 bases and J by 5 bases, with 12 bases left in between. Here the CDR3 DNA reads TGTGCCAGCAGCCGAGGGACTGTCAATGAAAAACTGTTTTTT. This sequence encodes CASSRGTVNEKLFF.

The chain employs TRBV4-3 and TRBJ2-1; the match to TRBD1 covers 9 bases. The CDR3 runs to 16 residues. Germline V gives CDR1 LGHNA, CDR2 YSLEER. V was clipped by 4 bases and J by 4 bases; unmatched bases: 8. CDR3 amino acids: CASSRLTGGAYNEQFF. The CDR3 nucleotides are TGCGCCAGCAGCCGCCTTACAGGGGGCGCGTACAATGAGCAGTTCTTC.

V gene TRBV16 combines with J gene TRBJ2-7; TRBD2 might be the D (5 bases). The ends were cut back, 3 bases at V and 3 bases at J, with 9 bases in the middle. The CDR3 loop spans 13 amino acids. Germline V gives CDR1 KGHSY, CDR2 FQNENV. In nucleotides, the CDR3 is TGTGCCAGCAGCCAGAGTGGAGGCTACGAGCAGTACTTC. Translated: CASSQSGGYEQYF.

This rearrangement joins TRBV28 to TRBJ1-1, with 7 bases fitting TRBD1. The CDR3 covers 15 residues. V shed 3 bases and J 1 base; nucleotides not matched to a gene: 5. Germline values: CDR1 MDHEN, CDR2 SYDVKM. The CDR3 region has the DNA TGTGCCAGCAGTTTGAGGGGGCTACGGAACACTGAAGCTTTCTTT. This encodes CASSLRGLRNTEAFF.

The chain is built from TRBV19 and TRBJ2-6; possible D gene TRBD1, 6 bases. The CDR3 spans 18 residues. The ends were cut back, 4 bases at V and 0 bases at J, with 16 bases in the middle. Per the germline V gene, CDR1 is LNHDA and CDR2 is SQIVND (reference sequence). CDR3 sequence (DNA): TGTGCCAGTAGTAAGCACAGGGAGTTTTCCTCTGGGGCCAACGTCCTGACTTTC. Amino acid sequence: CASSKHREFSSGANVLTF.

The chain recombines TRBV6-5 with TRBJ2-2, with TRBD2 matching over 10 bases. CDR1 is MNHEY and CDR2 is SVGAGI in the germline V gene. V lost 7 bases to trimming and J lost 3 bases; unmatched junction nucleotides: 5. The CDR3 has 15 residues. Here the CDR3 reads CASTSGLAYTGELFF. In nucleotides, the CDR3 is TGTGCCAGCACCTCGGGACTAGCGTACACCGGGGAGCTGTTTTTT.

The rearrangement uses TRBV29-1 and TRBJ1-5; unclear D gene. Trimming left V 6 bases short and J 4 bases short, with 16 bases between. CDR1 is SQVTM, CDR2 ANQGSEA, per germline. The CDR3 runs to 14 residues. In DNA form, the CDR3 reads TGCAGCGTCCAACCCGGGGTGGATAATCAGCCCCAGCATTTT. Translating it yields CSVQPGVDNQPQHF.

The V call is TRBV7-9, the J call TRBJ2-5; 8 bases are a match to TRBD2. Germline values: CDR1 SEHNR, CDR2 FQNEAQ (reference sequence). With V trimmed by 5 bases and J by 3 bases, 8 bases remained unmatched. The CDR3 spans 15 residues. CDR3 region: CASSPPGGGKETQYF. The CDR3 DNA sequence: TGTGCCAGCAGCCCGCCGGGAGGGGGGAAAGAGACCCAGTACTTC. Using reference TRBV7-9 and TRBJ2-5 for the parts outside the CDR3, the full variable domain is DTGVSQNPRHKITKRGQNVTFRCDPISEHNRLYWYRQTLGQGPEFLTYFQNEAQLEKSRLLSDRFSAERPKGSFSTLEIQRTEQGDSAMYLCASSPPGGGKETQYFGPGTRLLVL.

This rearrangement joins TRBV6-5 to TRBJ1-1, with D possibly matching TRBD1 (6 bases). The V end was cut by 7 bases, the J end by 1 base, with 10 bases between. CDR1 is MNHEY and CDR2 is SVGAGI in the germline V gene. The CDR3 is 13 amino acids. The CDR3 here is CASTQGGNTEAFF. The DNA of the CDR3 is TGTGCCAGCACCCAAGGGGGGAACACTGAAGCTTTCTTT.

This chain connects TRBV7-2 to TRBJ1-3; D may be TRBD1 (5 bases). Per the germline V gene, CDR1 is SGHTA and CDR2 is FQGNSA. V dropped 5 bases and J dropped 9 bases, with 8 bases sitting between them. The CDR3 sequence is 11 residues long. The CDR3 here is CASSQGGTIYF. The DNA for the CDR3 is TGTGCCAGCAGCCAGGGTGGCACCATATATTTT.

This clone was seen a few times. The chain uses TRBV27 and TRBJ2-4; TRBD2 might be the D (5 bases). There are 15 residues in the CDR3. V was pared by 0 bases and J by 0 bases, with 6 bases between. Germline V gives CDR1 MNHEY, CDR2 SMNVEV (reference sequence). The CDR3 region has the DNA TGTGCCAGCAGTTTATCGGGAGTAGCCAAAAACATTCAGTACTTC. Translated: CASSLSGVAKNIQYF.